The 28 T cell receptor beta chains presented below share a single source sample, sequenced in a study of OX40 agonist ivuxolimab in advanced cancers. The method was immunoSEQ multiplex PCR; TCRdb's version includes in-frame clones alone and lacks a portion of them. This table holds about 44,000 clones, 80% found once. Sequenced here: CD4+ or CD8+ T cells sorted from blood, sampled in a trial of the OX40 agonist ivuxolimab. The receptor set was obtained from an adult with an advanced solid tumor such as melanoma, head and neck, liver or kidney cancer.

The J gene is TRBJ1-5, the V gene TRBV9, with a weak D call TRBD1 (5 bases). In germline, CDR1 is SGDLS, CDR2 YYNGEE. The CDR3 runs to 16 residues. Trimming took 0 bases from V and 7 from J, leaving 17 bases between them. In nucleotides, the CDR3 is TGTGCCAGCAGCGTAGGTATCTGGGGGGATTCGCAGCCCCAGCATTTT. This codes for CASSVGIWGDSQPQHF.

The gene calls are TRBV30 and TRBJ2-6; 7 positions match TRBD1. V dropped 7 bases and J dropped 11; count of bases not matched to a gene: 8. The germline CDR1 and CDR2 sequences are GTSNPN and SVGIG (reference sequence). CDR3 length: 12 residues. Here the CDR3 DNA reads TGTGCCTACGGACAGGCCCTGGACGTCCTGACTTTC. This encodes CAYGQALDVLTF.

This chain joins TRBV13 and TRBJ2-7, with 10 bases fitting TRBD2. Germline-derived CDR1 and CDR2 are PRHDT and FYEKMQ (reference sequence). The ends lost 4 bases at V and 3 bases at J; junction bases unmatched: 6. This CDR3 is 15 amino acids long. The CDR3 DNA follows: TGTGCCAGCAGCTCAAGCGGGAGGGAGTACTACGAGCAGTACTTC. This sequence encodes CASSSSGREYYEQYF.

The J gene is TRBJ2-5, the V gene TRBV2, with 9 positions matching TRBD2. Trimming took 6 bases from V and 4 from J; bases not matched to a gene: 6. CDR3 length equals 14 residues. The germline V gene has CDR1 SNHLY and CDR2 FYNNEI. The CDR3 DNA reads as TGTGCCAGCAGAGCGGGAGGCCAACGAGAGACCCAGTACTTC. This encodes CASRAGGQRETQYF.

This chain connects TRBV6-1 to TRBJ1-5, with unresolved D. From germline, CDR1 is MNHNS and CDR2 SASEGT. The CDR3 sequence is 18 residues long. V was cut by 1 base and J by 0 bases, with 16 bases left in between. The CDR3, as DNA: TGTGCCAGCAGTGAAGTCCGCGGGGATCTTTATAGCAATCAGCCCCAGCATTTT. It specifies CASSEVRGDLYSNQPQHF.

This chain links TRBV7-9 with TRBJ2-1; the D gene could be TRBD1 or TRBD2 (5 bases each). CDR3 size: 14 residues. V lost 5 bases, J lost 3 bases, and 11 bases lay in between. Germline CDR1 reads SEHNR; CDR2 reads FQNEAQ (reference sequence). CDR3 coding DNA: TGTGCCAGCAGCGGCCGTGGGGGCTACAATGAGCAGTTCTTC. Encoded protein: CASSGRGGYNEQFF.

CDR3 in DNA: TGCGCCAGCAGCTCACAGGGACAGGAGCGGGAAAAACTGTTTTTT. Translation: CASSSQGQEREKLFF. This rearrangement joins TRBV5-1 to TRBJ1-4, with TRBD1 matching 8 bases. Germline lookup yields CDR1 SGHRS and CDR2 YFSETQ. V lost 3 bases and J lost 8; bases outside the gene matches: 9. This CDR3 has 15 residues.

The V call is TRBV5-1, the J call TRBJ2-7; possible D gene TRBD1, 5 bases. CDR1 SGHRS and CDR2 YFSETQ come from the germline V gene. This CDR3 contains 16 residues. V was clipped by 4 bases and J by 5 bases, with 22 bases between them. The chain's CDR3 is CASSPLRDSDSDEQYF. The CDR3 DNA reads TGCGCCAGCAGCCCGCTCAGGGATTCGGATTCCGACGAGCAGTACTTC.

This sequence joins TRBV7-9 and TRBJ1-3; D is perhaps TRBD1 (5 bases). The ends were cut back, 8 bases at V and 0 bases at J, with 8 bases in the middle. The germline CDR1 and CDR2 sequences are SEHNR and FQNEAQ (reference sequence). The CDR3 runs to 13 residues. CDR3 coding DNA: TGTGCCAGCGGCGACAGCTCTGGAAACACCATATATTTT. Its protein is CASGDSSGNTIYF.

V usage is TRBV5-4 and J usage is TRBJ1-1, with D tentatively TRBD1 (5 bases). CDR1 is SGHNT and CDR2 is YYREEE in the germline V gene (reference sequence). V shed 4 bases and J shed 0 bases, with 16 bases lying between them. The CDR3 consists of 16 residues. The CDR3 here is CASSLGGGRLNTEAFF. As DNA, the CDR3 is TGTGCCAGCAGCCTCGGGGGGGGACGATTGAACACTGAAGCTTTCTTT.

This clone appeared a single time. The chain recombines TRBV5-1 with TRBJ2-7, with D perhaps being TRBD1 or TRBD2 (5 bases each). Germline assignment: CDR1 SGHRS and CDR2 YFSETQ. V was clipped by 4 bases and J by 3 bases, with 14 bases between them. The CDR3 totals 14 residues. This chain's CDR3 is CASSLRDRDYEQYF. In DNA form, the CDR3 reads TGCGCCAGCAGCCTCCGGGACCGAGACTACGAGCAGTACTTC.

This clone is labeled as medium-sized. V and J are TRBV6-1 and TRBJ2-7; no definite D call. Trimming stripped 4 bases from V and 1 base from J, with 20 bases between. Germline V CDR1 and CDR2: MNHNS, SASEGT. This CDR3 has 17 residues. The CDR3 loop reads CASSATYSLRWSYEQYF. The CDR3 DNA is TGTGCCAGCAGTGCTACCTACTCGCTCAGGTGGTCCTACGAGCAGTACTTC.

This chain's CDR3 is CASSIKRELSTDTQYF. CDR3 DNA sequence: TGTGCCAGTAGTATAAAGCGGGAGTTGAGCACAGATACGCAGTATTTT. V and J are TRBV19 and TRBJ2-3, with TRBD2 matching over 8 bases. Germline CDR1 and CDR2: LNHDA and SQIVND (reference sequence). CDR3 length: 16 residues. Germline trimming cut 2 bases from V and 0 bases from J; bases unmatched to any gene: 4.

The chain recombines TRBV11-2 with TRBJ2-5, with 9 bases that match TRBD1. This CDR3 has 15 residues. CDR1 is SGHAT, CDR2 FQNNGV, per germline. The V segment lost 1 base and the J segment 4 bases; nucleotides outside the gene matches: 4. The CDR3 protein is CASSLVGTGRETQYF. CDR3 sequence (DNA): TGTGCCAGCAGCTTAGTGGGGACAGGGAGAGAGACCCAGTACTTC.

This CDR3 reads CASSLGGTSTDTQYF. The CDR3 bases are TGTGCCAGCAGTTTAGGCGGGACTAGCACAGATACGCAGTATTTT. The V gene is TRBV27, the J gene TRBJ2-3; tentative D call: TRBD2 (6 bases). The V gene's germline CDR1 is MNHEY and CDR2 SMNVEV (reference sequence). Trimming removed 2 bases from V and 0 bases from J, with 9 bases in between. The CDR3 has 15 amino acids.

Here the CDR3 DNA reads TGTGCCAGCAGCTTATGGGCAGGGGGTTACAATGAGCAGTTCTTC. Protein product: CASSLWAGGYNEQFF. The chain is built from TRBV7-6 and TRBJ2-1; 7 bases are shared with TRBD1. Germline loops: CDR1 SGHVS, CDR2 FNYEAQ. The CDR3 consists of 15 residues. The ends lost 2 bases at V and 4 bases at J; junction bases unmatched: 5.

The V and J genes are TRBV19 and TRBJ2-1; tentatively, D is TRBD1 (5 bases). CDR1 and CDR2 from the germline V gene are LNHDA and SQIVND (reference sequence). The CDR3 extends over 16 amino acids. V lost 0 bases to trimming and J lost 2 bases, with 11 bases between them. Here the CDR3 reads CASSIDWGGTYNEQFF. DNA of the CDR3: TGTGCCAGTAGTATAGATTGGGGCGGCACCTACAATGAGCAGTTCTTC.

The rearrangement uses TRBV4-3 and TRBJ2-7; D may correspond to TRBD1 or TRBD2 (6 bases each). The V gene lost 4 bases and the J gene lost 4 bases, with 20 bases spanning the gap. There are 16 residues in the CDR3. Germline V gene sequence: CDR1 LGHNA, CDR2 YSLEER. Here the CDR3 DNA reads TGCGCCAGCAGCCTCGAGGGGGGAGCGGCAACTTACGAGCAGTACTTC. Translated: CASSLEGGAATYEQYF.

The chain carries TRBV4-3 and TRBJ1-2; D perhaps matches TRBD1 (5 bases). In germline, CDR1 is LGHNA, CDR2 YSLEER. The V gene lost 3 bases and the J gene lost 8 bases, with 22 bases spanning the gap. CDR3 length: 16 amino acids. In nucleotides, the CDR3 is TGCGCCAGCAGCCATCCGTCCCCCCGGGGACGGCGGGGCTACACCTTC. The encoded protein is CASSHPSPRGRRGYTF.

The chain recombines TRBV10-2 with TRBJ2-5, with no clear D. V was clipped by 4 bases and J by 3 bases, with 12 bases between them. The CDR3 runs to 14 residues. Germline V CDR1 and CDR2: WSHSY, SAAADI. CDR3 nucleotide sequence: TGCGCCAGCAGTGTCTTTAAGGCGGAAGAGACCCAGTACTTC. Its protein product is CASSVFKAEETQYF.

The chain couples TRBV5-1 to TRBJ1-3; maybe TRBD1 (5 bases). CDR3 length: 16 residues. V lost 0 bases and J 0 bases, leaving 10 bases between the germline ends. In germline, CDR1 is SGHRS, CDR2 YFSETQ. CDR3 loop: CASSLEGVGSGNTIYF. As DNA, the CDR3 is TGCGCCAGCAGCTTGGAAGGGGTGGGCTCTGGAAACACCATATATTTT.

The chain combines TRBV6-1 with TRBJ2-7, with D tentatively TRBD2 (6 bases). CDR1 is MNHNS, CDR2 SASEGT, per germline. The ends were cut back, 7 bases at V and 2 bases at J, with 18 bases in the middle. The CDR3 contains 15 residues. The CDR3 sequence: CASIEPAGMTYEQYF. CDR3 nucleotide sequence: TGTGCCAGCATTGAGCCGGCGGGGATGACCTACGAGCAGTACTTC.

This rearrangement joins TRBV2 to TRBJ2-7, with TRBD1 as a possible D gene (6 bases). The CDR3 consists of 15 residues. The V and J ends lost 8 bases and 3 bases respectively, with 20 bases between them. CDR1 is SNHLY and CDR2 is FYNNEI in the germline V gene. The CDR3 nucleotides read TGTGCCAGCGGACTGAACTGGGACACTCTCTACGAGCAGTACTTC. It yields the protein CASGLNWDTLYEQYF.

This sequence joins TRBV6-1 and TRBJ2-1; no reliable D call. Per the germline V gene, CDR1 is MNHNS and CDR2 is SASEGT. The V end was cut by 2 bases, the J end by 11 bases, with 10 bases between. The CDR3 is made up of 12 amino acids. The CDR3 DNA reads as TGTGCCAGCAGTGAAAAGCTGAGACAGCAGTTCTTC. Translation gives CASSEKLRQQFF.

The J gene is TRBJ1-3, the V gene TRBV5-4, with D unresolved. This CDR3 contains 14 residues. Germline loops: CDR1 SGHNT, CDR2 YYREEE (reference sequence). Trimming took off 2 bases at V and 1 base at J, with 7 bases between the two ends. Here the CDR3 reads CASSFPGSGNTIYF. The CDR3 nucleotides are TGTGCCAGCAGCTTTCCGGGATCTGGAAACACCATATATTTT.

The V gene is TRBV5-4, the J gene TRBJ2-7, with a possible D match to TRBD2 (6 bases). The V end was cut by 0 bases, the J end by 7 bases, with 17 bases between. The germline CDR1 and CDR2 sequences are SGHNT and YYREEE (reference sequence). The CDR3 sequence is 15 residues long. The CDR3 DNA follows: TGTGCCAGCAGCTTGGATGCTAGCGCTGCCGGAGAGCAGTACTTC. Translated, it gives CASSLDASAAGEQYF.

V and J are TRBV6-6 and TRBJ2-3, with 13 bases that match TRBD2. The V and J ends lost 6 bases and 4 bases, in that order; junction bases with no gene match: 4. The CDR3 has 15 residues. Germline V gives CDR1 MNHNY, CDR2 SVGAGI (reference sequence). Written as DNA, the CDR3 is TGTGCCAGCAGAAGACTAGCGGGAGGTGCAGATACGCAGTATTTT. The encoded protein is CASRRLAGGADTQYF.

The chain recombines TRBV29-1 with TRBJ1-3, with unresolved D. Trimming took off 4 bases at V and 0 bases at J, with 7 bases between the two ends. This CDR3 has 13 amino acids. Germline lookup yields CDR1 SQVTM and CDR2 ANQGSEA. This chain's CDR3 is CSVGLFSGNTIYF. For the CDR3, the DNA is TGCAGCGTTGGACTGTTCTCTGGAAACACCATATATTTT.